Given below is one TCR beta chain in context. The data belong to a study of blood T cell repertoires in COVID-19. Libraries were prepared by immunoSEQ multiplex PCR; TCRdb keeps only in-frame clonotypes and omits some of them. This table holds over 120,000 clones, over 70% found once. Trimming removed 4 bases from V and 9 bases from J, with 19 bases in between. Germline V CDR1 and CDR2: MGHRA, YSYEKL. This CDR3 is built from 15 residues. The J gene is TRBJ2-4, the V gene TRBV4-1, with a weak D call TRBD1 (6 bases). This TCR was sampled from a woman aged 55-69 years with acute or convalescent COVID-19. Sequences were obtained from peripheral blood. The CDR3 coding sequence is TGCGCCAGCAGCCCTAACAGGGAAGGATCGGCCATTCAGTACTTC. It translates to CASSPNREGSAIQYF.